This TCR beta chain was found in a study of early T cells in non-severe SARS-CoV-2 infection. This CDR3 has 14 amino acids. Per germline, CDR1 SQVTM and CDR2 ANQGSEA. Trimming at V came to 6 bases and at J to 4 bases, leaving 10 bases not matched to a gene. The library protocol tagged individual cDNA molecules with unique molecular identifiers. Using its own MiXCR run on the 5' RACE reads, TCRdb lists one record per CDR3 protein. The data hold 55,000 to 75,000 distinct CDR3 sequences, with approximately 5.9% observed a single time. In its sample, this clonotype was seen many times. V is TRBV29-1 and J is TRBJ2-5; 8 bases align to TRBD1. Sequenced here: whole blood, sampled at baseline. This receptor was taken from an adult who was a healthcare worker with PCR-confirmed SARS-CoV-2 infection or an uninfected control (not recorded which). The CDR3 reads CSVPGGADAETQYF. CDR3 DNA sequence: TGCAGCGTGCCAGGGGGCGCGGATGCAGAGACCCAGTACTTC.